What follows are 28 T cell receptor beta chains derived from one specimen sequenced in a study of OX40 agonist ivuxolimab in advanced cancers. Repertoires were generated with immunoSEQ multiplex PCR, while TCRdb's copy carries only in-frame clones and drops some. The sample holds about 59,000 clones, more than 85% seen once. Source: CD4+ or CD8+ T cells sorted from blood, taken in a trial of the OX40 agonist ivuxolimab. Receptors were obtained from an adult with an advanced solid tumor such as melanoma, head and neck, liver or kidney cancer.

V gene TRBV9 combines with J gene TRBJ2-5, with 7 bases aligning to TRBD1. The germline V gene encodes CDR1 SGDLS and CDR2 YYNGEE. Trimming took 0 bases from V and 9 from J; bases not matched to a gene: 5. The CDR3 sequence is 13 residues long. Here the CDR3 reads CASSVATGESQYF. Here the CDR3 DNA reads TGTGCCAGCAGCGTAGCTACAGGGGAATCCCAGTACTTC.

The chain employs TRBV2 and TRBJ2-7, with D hard to call. The V and J ends lost 2 bases and 2 bases respectively, with 4 bases between them. The CDR3 contains 12 residues. In germline, CDR1 is SNHLY, CDR2 FYNNEI. CDR3 in amino acids: CASSETAYEQYF. CDR3 coding DNA: TGTGCCAGCAGTGAAACGGCCTACGAGCAGTACTTC.

The table lists this clone with a few counts. This chain connects TRBV7-9 to TRBJ1-5, with D maybe TRBD1 (6 bases). The length of the CDR3 is 12 residues. Germline loops: CDR1 SEHNR, CDR2 FQNEAQ (reference sequence). Trimming took 5 bases from V and 6 from J, leaving 8 bases between them. CDR3 loop: CASSSRGQPQHF. The DNA of the CDR3 is TGTGCCAGCAGCAGCAGGGGTCAGCCCCAGCATTTT.

The V call is TRBV21-1, the J call TRBJ2-1; TRBD2 was called by the table and not checked on the DNA. TRBV21-1 is annotated as a pseudogene. The CDR3 covers 16 residues. CDR3 sequence: CASSKGGRSAYNEQFF. In nucleotides, the CDR3 is TGTGCCAGCAGCAAAGGTGGGAGATCGGCCTACAATGAGCAGTTCTTC.

V is TRBV5-5 and J is TRBJ2-5, with D possibly matching TRBD2 (6 bases). V gave up 0 bases and J gave up 1 base, with 13 bases separating them. The CDR3 covers 16 residues. From germline, CDR1 is SGHKS and CDR2 YYEKEE (reference sequence). CDR3 bases: TGTGCCAGCAGCTTGGAGGTGGGAGGCCTCCAAGAGACCCAGTACTTC. It translates to CASSLEVGGLQETQYF.

The chain is built from TRBV4-2 and TRBJ2-7; either TRBD1 or TRBD2 may supply D (6 bases each). Trimming took off 6 bases at V and 5 bases at J, with 17 bases between the two ends. CDR1 is LGHNA, CDR2 YNFKEQ, per germline. This CDR3 is 14 amino acids long. CDR3 sequence: CASRDSSGADEQYF. The CDR3 DNA reads as TGTGCCAGCAGGGACTCTTCGGGGGCGGACGAGCAGTACTTC.

This chain links TRBV6-5 with TRBJ1-2; D not certain. The CDR3 runs to 14 residues. V was pared by 2 bases and J by 0 bases, with 7 bases between. CDR1 is MNHEY, CDR2 SVGAGI, per germline. Here the CDR3 reads CASSYGRTNYGYTF. In nucleotides, the CDR3 is TGTGCCAGCAGTTACGGCCGTACTAACTATGGCTACACCTTC.

A word on this clone: Other nucleotide sequences from this sample produce the same CDR3. V is TRBV4-2 and J is TRBJ2-1; D remains ambiguous. The germline V and J ends were trimmed by 0 bases and 4 bases, with 4 bases remaining between them. CDR1 is LGHNA, CDR2 YNFKEQ, per germline. This CDR3 has 13 amino acids. CDR3: CASSQDLYNEQFF. The DNA for the CDR3 is TGTGCCAGCAGCCAAGACTTATACAATGAGCAGTTCTTC.

The chain recombines TRBV19 with TRBJ2-7; D possibly corresponds to TRBD2 (5 bases). CDR3 size: 14 residues. Trimming pared 3 bases from V and 0 bases from J, leaving 9 bases between. Germline V gene lookup returns CDR1 LNHDA and CDR2 SQIVND (reference sequence). The CDR3 DNA reads as TGTGCCAGTAGTATGGAGCGGAGCTCCTACGAGCAGTACTTC. It yields the protein CASSMERSSYEQYF. The whole variable domain, remainder taken from reference TRBV19 and TRBJ2-7, is DGGITQSPKYLFRKEGQNVTLSCEQNLNHDAMYWYRQDPGQGLRLIYYSQIVNDFQKGDIAEGYSVSREKKESFPLTVTSAQKNPTAFYLCASSMERSSYEQYFGPGTRLTVT.

This clone has a single count. The chain employs TRBV6-6 and TRBJ1-2; no clear D. Germline V gene data show CDR1 as MNHNY and CDR2 as SVGAGI (reference sequence). With 8 bases removed from V and 1 base from J, the gap between germline ends came to 11 bases. The CDR3 totals 13 residues. CDR3 bases: TGTGCCAGCGGGGAGAATCTTAACTATGGCTACACCTTC. Encoded protein: CASGENLNYGYTF.

CDR3 loop: CASNNRVGETQYF. CDR3 DNA: TGTGCCAGCAACAACAGGGTTGGGGAGACCCAGTACTTC. This chain links TRBV6-1 with TRBJ2-5, with D possibly matching TRBD1 (6 bases). Germline lookup yields CDR1 MNHNS and CDR2 SASEGT. CDR3 size: 13 residues. The germline V and J ends were trimmed by 7 bases and 5 bases, with 14 bases remaining between them.

Regarding this clone: A read error may be the cause here, since a much bigger clone is one base away. The chain employs TRBV15 and TRBJ2-7, with 9 bases matching TRBD1. The J segment lost 7 bases and the V segment lost 1 base, leaving 14 bases of the junction unmatched. The CDR3 is 17 residues long. Germline lookup yields CDR1 LNHNV and CDR2 YYDKDF (reference sequence). The CDR3 DNA sequence: TGTGCCACCAGCAGAGGTCTCCAGACAGGGGGTGTAGGAGAGCAGTACTTC. It translates to CATSRGLQTGGVGEQYF.

This clone was picked up one time. This sequence joins TRBV27 and TRBJ2-7, with 10 bases matching TRBD2. Losses at the gene ends were 6 bases for V and 4 bases for J; bases not matched to a gene: 6. CDR1 and CDR2 (germline): MNHEY, SMNVEV (reference sequence). This CDR3 has 14 amino acids. CDR3 sequence reads: CASRLAGPNYEQYF. CDR3 in DNA: TGTGCCAGCAGACTAGCGGGGCCTAATTACGAGCAGTACTTC.

This chain joins TRBV28 and TRBJ1-1; D is ambiguous. V was shortened by 6 bases and J by 4 bases, with 18 bases between the two germline ends. The CDR3 extends over 15 amino acids. From germline, CDR1 is MDHEN and CDR2 SYDVKM. The CDR3 nucleotides read TGTGCCAGCAGCCCACCTAATACTTACTTCACTGAAGCTTTCTTT. This gives the protein CASSPPNTYFTEAFF.

The chain joins TRBV6-4 to TRBJ2-7, with a weak D call TRBD1 (5 bases). The CDR3 has 13 amino acids. The V gene's germline CDR1 is MRHNA and CDR2 SNTAGT. Trimming removed 4 bases from V and 5 bases from J, with 12 bases in between. The chain's CDR3 is CASSVRGGDEQYF. The DNA of the CDR3 is TGTGCCAGCAGTGTTAGGGGCGGCGACGAGCAGTACTTC.

The chain combines TRBV7-9 with TRBJ1-3; D is ambiguous. There are 16 residues in the CDR3. Between the trimmed V and J ends, which lost 0 bases and 2 bases, there was a span of 11 bases. Germline lookup yields CDR1 SEHNR and CDR2 FQNEAQ (reference sequence). As DNA, the CDR3 is TGTGCCAGCAGCTTAGCCCCAGTAGGGACTGGAAACACCATATATTTT. Residues: CASSLAPVGTGNTIYF.

The chain has TRBV28 and TRBJ2-7; 7 positions match TRBD1. The germline V gene has CDR1 MDHEN and CDR2 SYDVKM. V lost 5 bases to trimming and J lost 0 bases; unmatched junction nucleotides: 7. This CDR3 region has 15 residues. CDR3: CASSLLGTASYEQYF. CDR3 bases: TGTGCCAGCAGTCTCCTCGGGACAGCCTCCTACGAGCAGTACTTC.

The V call is TRBV29-1, the J call TRBJ2-7; D call uncertain. V lost 7 bases, J lost 2 bases, and 12 bases lay in between. The CDR3 covers 12 residues. Germline V lookup: CDR1 SQVTM, CDR2 ANQGSEA. CDR3 in amino acids: CSAGRTTYEQYF. As DNA, the CDR3 is TGCAGCGCCGGAAGGACCACCTACGAGCAGTACTTC.

This clone has just a few counts. The V call is TRBV28, the J call TRBJ2-7; D gene ambiguous. The CDR3 is made up of 12 amino acids. The ends were cut back, 10 bases at V and 0 bases at J, with 10 bases in the middle. The germline V gene encodes CDR1 MDHEN and CDR2 SYDVKM. The chain's CDR3 is CATQSSSYEQYF. In DNA, the CDR3 is TGTGCCACCCAGTCGAGCTCCTACGAGCAGTACTTC.

J is TRBJ2-1 and V is TRBV7-8; TRBD1 is a possible D gene (8 bases). The germline V gene encodes CDR1 SGHVS and CDR2 FQNEAQ. Trimming took off 7 bases at V and 6 bases at J, with 19 bases between the two ends. This CDR3 region has 15 residues. In DNA form, the CDR3 reads TGTGCCAGCAACTTGGTACAGGGGGAGGGCAATGAGCAGTTCTTC. This sequence encodes CASNLVQGEGNEQFF.

V gene TRBV11-3 combines with J gene TRBJ2-7; TRBD1 agrees at 7 bases. The CDR3 covers 13 residues. Germline CDR1 and CDR2: SGHNT and YENEEA. V was clipped by 6 bases and J by 7 bases; unmatched bases: 9. CDR3 in DNA: TGTGCCAGCAGAGAGACAGGGTCGAGGGAGCAGTACTTC. Encoded protein: CASRETGSREQYF. The whole variable domain, filled in from reference TRBV11-3 and TRBJ2-7, reads EAGVVQSPRYKIIEKKQPVAFWCNPISGHNTLYWYLQNLGQGPELLIRYENEEAVDDSQLPKDRFSAERLKGVDSTLKIQPAELGDSAVYLCASRETGSREQYFGPGTRLTVT.

V usage is TRBV19 and J usage is TRBJ2-4, with TRBD1 identical over 9 bases. Germline loops: CDR1 LNHDA, CDR2 SQIVND (reference sequence). The CDR3 runs 15 residues. V lost 4 bases, J lost 2 bases, and 3 bases stayed unmatched. The chain's CDR3 is CASSTTGGPKNIQYF. CDR3 coding DNA: TGTGCCAGTAGTACGACAGGGGGACCCAAAAACATTCAGTACTTC.

V and J are TRBV7-2 and TRBJ2-2; D unclear. The CDR3 runs 15 residues. V was pared by 5 bases and J by 4 bases, with 14 bases between. Germline loops: CDR1 SGHTA, CDR2 FQGNSA. CDR3 loop: CASSPSLTRTGELFF. In DNA form, the CDR3 reads TGTGCCAGCAGCCCCTCCCTAACCCGCACCGGGGAGCTGTTTTTT. Looking up the rest from reference TRBV7-2 and TRBJ2-2 gives the full variable domain: GAGVSQSPSNKVTEKGKDVELRCDPISGHTALYWYRQSLGQGLEFLIYFQGNSAPDKSGLPSDRFSAERTGGSVSTLTIQRTQQEDSAVYLCASSPSLTRTGELFFGEGSRLTVL.

CDR3 loop: CASSLATGKQYF. CDR3 DNA sequence: TGTGCCAGCAGCTTAGCGACGGGGAAGCAGTACTTC. The chain employs TRBV7-2 and TRBJ2-7; D possibly corresponds to TRBD2 (5 bases). The CDR3 consists of 12 residues. V shed 0 bases and J shed 8 bases, with 8 bases lying between them. In germline, CDR1 is SGHTA, CDR2 FQGNSA.

J is TRBJ2-7 and V is TRBV28; 7 nucleotides line up with TRBD1. CDR1 MDHEN and CDR2 SYDVKM come from the germline V gene. The V segment lost 5 bases and the J segment 4 bases; nucleotides outside the gene matches: 14. The CDR3 contains 16 residues. The CDR3 nucleotides read TGTGCCAGCAGTATATACAGGGGATTGGGAAGTTACGAGCAGTACTTC. Translated: CASSIYRGLGSYEQYF.

CDR3 residues: CASSGTPVGDNEQFF. The CDR3 DNA sequence: TGTGCCAGCAGCGGGACCCCTGTGGGGGACAATGAGCAGTTCTTC. The genes are TRBV9 and TRBJ2-1, with D possibly called TRBD1 or TRBD2 (5 bases each). V was shortened by 3 bases and J by 5 bases, with 15 bases between the two germline ends. CDR3 size: 15 residues. Germline V lookup: CDR1 SGDLS, CDR2 YYNGEE.

This chain connects TRBV6-1 to TRBJ2-4; TRBD1 matches 9 bases. This CDR3 is 12 amino acids long. Germline CDR1 MNHNS, CDR2 SASEGT. Unmatched junction bases numbered 4, after V lost 7 bases and J lost 9 bases. The CDR3 here is CASNEDRGIQYF. CDR3 DNA sequence: TGTGCCAGCAACGAGGACAGGGGCATTCAGTACTTC.

V usage is TRBV5-4 and J usage is TRBJ2-1; D possibly corresponds to TRBD2 (6 bases). There are 12 residues in the CDR3. Trimming took 9 bases from V and 9 from J, leaving 16 bases between them. Germline lookup yields CDR1 SGHNT and CDR2 YYREEE (reference sequence). CDR3 in DNA: TGTGCCACTCTCGGGGGAGGAAGTGAGCAGTTCTTC. This gives the protein CATLGGGSEQFF.